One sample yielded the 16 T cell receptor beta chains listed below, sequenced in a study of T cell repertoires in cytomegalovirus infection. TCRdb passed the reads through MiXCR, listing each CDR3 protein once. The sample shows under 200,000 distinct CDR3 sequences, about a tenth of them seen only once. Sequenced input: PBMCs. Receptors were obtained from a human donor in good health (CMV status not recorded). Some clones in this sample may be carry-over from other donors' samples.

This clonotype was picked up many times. The CDR3 coding sequence is TGTGCCAGCAGCTTAGATTCAGCGGGAGGGAGAAAGACCCAGTACTTC. It codes for CASSLDSAGGRKTQYF. The rearrangement uses TRBV7-2 and TRBJ2-5, with 10 bases lining up with TRBD2. The CDR3 contains 16 residues. Germline-derived CDR1 and CDR2 are SGHTA and FQGNSA. Trimming cost V 1 base and J 6 bases; bases outside gene matches: 8.

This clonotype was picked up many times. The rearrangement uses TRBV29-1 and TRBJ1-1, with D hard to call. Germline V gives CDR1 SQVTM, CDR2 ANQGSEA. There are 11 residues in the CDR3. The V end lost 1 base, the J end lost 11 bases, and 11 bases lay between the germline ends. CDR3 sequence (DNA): TGCAGCGTTGAAGTGGCCTCCTATGCTTTCTTT. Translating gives CSVEVASYAFF. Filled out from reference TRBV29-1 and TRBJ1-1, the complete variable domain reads SAVISQKPSRDICQRGTSLTIQCQVDSQVTMMFWYRQQPGQSLTLIATANQGSEATYESGFVIDKFPISRPNLTFSTLTVSNMSPEDSSIYLCSVEVASYAFFGQGTRLTVV.

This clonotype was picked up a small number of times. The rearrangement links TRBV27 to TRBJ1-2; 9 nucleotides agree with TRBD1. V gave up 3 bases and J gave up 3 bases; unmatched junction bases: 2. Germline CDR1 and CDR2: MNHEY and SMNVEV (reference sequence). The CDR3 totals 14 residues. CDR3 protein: CASSLDRGDYGYTF. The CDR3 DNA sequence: TGTGCCAGCAGTTTGGACAGGGGTGACTATGGCTACACCTTC.

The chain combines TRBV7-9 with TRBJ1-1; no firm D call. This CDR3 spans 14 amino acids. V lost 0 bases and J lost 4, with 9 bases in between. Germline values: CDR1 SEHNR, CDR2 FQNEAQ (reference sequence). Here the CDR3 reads CASSLASGSTEAFF. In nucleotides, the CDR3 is TGTGCCAGCAGCTTAGCATCGGGGAGCACTGAAGCTTTCTTT.

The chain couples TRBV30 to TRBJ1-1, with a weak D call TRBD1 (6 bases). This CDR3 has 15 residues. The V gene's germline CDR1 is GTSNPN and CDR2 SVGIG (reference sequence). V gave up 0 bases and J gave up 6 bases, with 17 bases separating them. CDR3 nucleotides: TGTGCCTGGAGTGTGTTTCCGTCAGGGGCACCTGAAGCTTTCTTT. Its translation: CAWSVFPSGAPEAFF.

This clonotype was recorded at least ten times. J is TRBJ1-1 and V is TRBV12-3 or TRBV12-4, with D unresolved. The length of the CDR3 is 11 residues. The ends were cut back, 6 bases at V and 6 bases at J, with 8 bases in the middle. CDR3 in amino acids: CASRHQSEAFF. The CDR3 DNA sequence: TGTGCCAGCAGACATCAGTCTGAAGCTTTCTTT.

The CDR3 reads CASSTKELAGGHVSDTQYF. DNA for the CDR3: TGTGCCAGCAGTACCAAGGAGCTAGCGGGAGGGCATGTTTCAGATACGCAGTATTTT. The chain carries TRBV28 and TRBJ2-3; TRBD2 matches at 12 bases. V shed 5 bases and J 4 bases; nucleotides not matched to a gene: 16. Germline lookup yields CDR1 MDHEN and CDR2 SYDVKM. The CDR3 spans 19 residues. Drawing the rest from reference TRBV28 and TRBJ2-3, the complete variable domain is DVKVTQSSRYLVKRTGEKVFLECVQDMDHENMFWYRQDPGLGLRLIYFSYDVKMKEKGDIPEGYSVSREKKERFSLILESASTNQTSMYLCASSTKELAGGHVSDTQYFGPGTRLTVL.

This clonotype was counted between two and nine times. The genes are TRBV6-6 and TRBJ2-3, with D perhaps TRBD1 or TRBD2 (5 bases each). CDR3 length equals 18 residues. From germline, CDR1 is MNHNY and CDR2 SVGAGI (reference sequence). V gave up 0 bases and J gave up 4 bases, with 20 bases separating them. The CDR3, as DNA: TGTGCCAGCAGTTACTCGCCCGGGGCAGGGCAGCGCGCAGATACGCAGTATTTT. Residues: CASSYSPGAGQRADTQYF.

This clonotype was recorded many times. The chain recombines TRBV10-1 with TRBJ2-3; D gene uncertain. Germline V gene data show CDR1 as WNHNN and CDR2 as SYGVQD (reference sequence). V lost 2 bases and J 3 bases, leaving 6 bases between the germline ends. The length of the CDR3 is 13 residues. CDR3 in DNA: TGCGCCAGCAGTGAGGGAGCAACAGATACGCAGTATTTT. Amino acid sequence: CASSEGATDTQYF.

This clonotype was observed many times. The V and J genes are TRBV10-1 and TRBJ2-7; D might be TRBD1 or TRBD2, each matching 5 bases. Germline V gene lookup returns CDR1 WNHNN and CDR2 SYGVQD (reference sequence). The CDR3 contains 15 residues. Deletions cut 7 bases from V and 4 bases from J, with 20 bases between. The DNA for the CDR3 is TGCGCCAGCAAGCATGGGGACGGACCCCTTTACGAGCAGTACTTC. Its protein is CASKHGDGPLYEQYF.

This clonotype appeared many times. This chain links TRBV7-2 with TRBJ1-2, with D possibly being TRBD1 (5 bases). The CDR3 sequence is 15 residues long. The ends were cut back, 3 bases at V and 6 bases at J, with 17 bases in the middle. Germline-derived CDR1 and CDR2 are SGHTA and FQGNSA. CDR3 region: CASSLKAGFRDGYTF. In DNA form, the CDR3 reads TGTGCCAGCAGCTTGAAAGCAGGGTTTCGGGATGGCTACACCTTC. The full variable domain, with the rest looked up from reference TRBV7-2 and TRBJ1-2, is GAGVSQSPSNKVTEKGKDVELRCDPISGHTALYWYRQSLGQGLEFLIYFQGNSAPDKSGLPSDRFSAERTGGSVSTLTIQRTQQEDSAVYLCASSLKAGFRDGYTFGSGTRLTVV.

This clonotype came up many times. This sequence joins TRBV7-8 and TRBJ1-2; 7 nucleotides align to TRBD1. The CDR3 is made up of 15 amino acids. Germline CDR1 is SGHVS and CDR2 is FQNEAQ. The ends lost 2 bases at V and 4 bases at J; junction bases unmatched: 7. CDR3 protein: CASSLRTGAAYGYTF. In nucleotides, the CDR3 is TGTGCCAGCAGCTTAAGAACAGGGGCGGCCTATGGCTACACCTTC.

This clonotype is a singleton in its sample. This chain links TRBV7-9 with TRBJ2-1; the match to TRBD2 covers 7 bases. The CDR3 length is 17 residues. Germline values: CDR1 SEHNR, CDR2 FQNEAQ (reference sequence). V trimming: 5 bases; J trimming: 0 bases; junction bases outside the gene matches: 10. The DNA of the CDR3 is TGTGCCAGCAGCCCCACCGGGGGGTCGAGCTCCTACAATGAGCAGTTCTTC. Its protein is CASSPTGGSSSYNEQFF. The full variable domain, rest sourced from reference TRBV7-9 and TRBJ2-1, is DTGVSQNPRHKITKRGQNVTFRCDPISEHNRLYWYRQTLGQGPEFLTYFQNEAQLEKSRLLSDRFSAERPKGSFSTLEIQRTEQGDSAMYLCASSPTGGSSSYNEQFFGPGTRLTVL.

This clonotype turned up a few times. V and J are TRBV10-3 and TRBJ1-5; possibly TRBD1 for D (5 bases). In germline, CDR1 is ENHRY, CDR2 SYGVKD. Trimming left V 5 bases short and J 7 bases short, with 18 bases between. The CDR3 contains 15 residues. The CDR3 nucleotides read TGTGCCATCAGTACCCGGGGAAGAGGGGACCAGCCCCAGCATTTT. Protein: CAISTRGRGDQPQHF.

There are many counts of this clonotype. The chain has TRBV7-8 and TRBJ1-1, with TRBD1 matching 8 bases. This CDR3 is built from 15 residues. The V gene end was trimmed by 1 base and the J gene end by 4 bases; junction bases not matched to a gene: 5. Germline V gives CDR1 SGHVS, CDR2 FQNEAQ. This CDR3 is CASSLGGQGSTEAFF. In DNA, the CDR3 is TGTGCCAGCAGCTTAGGAGGACAGGGAAGCACTGAAGCTTTCTTT.

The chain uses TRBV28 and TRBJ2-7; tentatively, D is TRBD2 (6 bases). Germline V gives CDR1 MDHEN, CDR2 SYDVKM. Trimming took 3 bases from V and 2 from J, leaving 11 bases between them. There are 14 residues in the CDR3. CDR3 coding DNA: TGTGCCAGCAGTTTTCGGGGGATTCCCTACGAGCAGTACTTC. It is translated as CASSFRGIPYEQYF.